This T cell receptor (beta chain) is drawn from a study of shared clonotypes between healthy human individuals. Overall study results and limits: Some clonotypes were shared by all four sorted-subset donors, while others were not shared. The non-shared ones had lower generation probabilities than the shared ones.

Clones were sequenced by immunoSEQ multiplex PCR, and TCRdb holds only the in-frame ones, with some missing. This table has roughly 2.2 million clones, roughly 90% appearing once. As regards this clone: Antigen specificity is unknown. A junction end diverges from the germline sequence, so it may reflect a read error.

This CDR3 contains 13 residues. Looked up from germline, CDR1 is SQVTM and CDR2 is ANQGSEA. The sequencing input was naive CD4+ T cells from PBMCs. As for subset: CD45RA+ positively selected. The clonotype originates from a man younger than 30 in good health. Some clones in this sample may be carry-over from other donors' samples. J is TRBJ2-2 and V is TRBV29-1; D call uncertain. CDR3 coding DNA: TGCAGCGTAGAAGTCCTGAACACCGGGGAGCTGTTTTTT. The encoded protein is CSVEVLNTGELFF.